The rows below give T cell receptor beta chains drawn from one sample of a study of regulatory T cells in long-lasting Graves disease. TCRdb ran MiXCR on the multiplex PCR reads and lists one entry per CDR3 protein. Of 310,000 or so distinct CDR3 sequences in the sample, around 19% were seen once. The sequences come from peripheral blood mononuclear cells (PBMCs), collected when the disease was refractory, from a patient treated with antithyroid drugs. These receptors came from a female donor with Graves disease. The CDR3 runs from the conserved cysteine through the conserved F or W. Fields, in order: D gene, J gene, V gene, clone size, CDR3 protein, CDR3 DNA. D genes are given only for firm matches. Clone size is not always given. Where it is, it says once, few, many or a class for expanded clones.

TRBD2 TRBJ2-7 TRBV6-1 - CASRIAGATGEQYF TGTGCCAGCAGAATAGCGGGGGCGACCGGCGAGCAGTACTTC
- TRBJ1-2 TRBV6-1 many CASSQGPFYGYTF TGTGCCAGCAGTCAGGGACCGTTCTATGGCTACACCTTC
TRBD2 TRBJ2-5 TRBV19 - CASSTVTGGKETQYF TGTGCCAGTAGTACCGTGACGGGAGGTAAAGAGACCCAGTACTTC
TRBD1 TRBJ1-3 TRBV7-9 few CASSFKTGPGNTIYF TGTGCCAGCAGCTTCAAGACAGGGCCTGGAAACACCATATATTTT
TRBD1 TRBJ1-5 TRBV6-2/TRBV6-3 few CASRDRELGQPQHF TGTGCCAGCAGGGACAGGGAGCTGGGTCAGCCCCAGCATTTT
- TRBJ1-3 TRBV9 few CASSVAPYGGNTIYF TGTGCCAGCAGCGTAGCTCCATACGGTGGAAACACCATATATTTT
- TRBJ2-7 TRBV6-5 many CASSYVGFEQYF TGTGCCAGCAGTTACGTAGGCTTCGAGCAGTACTTC
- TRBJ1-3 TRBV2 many CASSEGGASGNTIYF TGTGCCAGCAGTGAGGGCGGCGCCTCTGGAAACACCATATATTTT
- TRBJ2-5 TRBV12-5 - CAGGLAGETQYF TGTGCTGGTGGTTTAGCCGGGGAGACCCAGTACTTC
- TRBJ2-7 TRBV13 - CASSLGSAPTYEQYF TGTGCCAGCAGCTTAGGATCAGCCCCAACCTACGAGCAGTACTTC
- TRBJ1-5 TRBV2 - CASSEYRDQPQHF TGTGCCAGCAGTGAATACAGGGATCAGCCCCAGCATTTT
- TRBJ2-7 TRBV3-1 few CASSPSKNSYEQYF TGTGCCAGCAGCCCGTCCAAAAACTCGTACGAGCAGTACTTC
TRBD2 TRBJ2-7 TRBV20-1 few CSARVAGTYEQYF TGCAGTGCTAGGGTAGCGGGGACCTACGAGCAGTACTTC